This T cell receptor (beta chain) emerged from a study of control samples from healthy donors and cancer patients. The method was immunoSEQ multiplex PCR; TCRdb's version includes in-frame clones alone and lacks a portion of them. The sample has 75,000 to 95,000 clones, 90% seen once. The germline V gene encodes CDR1 SGHAT and CDR2 FQDESV (reference sequence). CDR3 length equals 14 residues. Trimming cost V 1 base and J 2 bases, with 9 bases left between them. This sequence joins TRBV11-1 and TRBJ2-7; D unclear. Sequences were obtained from blood. This receptor was identified in a woman aged 18-29 years in good health. The DNA of the CDR3 is TGTGCCAGCAGCTTAGGGATGGGTGCCTACGAGCAGTACTTC. This encodes CASSLGMGAYEQYF.